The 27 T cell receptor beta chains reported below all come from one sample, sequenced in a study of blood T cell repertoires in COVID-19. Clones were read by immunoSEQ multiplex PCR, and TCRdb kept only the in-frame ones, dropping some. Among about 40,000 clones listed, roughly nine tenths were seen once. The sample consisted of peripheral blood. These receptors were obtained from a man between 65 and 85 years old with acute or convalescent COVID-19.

The CDR3 DNA sequence: TGTGCCAGCAGTACGAGGGACAGGACCGGGGAGCTGTTTTTT. Protein sequence: CASSTRDRTGELFF. This rearrangement joins TRBV27 to TRBJ2-2; TRBD1 agrees at 8 bases. The length of the CDR3 is 14 residues. V trimming: 5 bases; J trimming: 5 bases; junction bases outside the gene matches: 4. CDR1 is MNHEY, CDR2 SMNVEV, per germline (reference sequence).

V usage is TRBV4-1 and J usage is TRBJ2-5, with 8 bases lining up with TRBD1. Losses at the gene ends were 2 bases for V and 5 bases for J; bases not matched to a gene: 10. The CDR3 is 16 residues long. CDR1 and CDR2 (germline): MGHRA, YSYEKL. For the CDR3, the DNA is TGCGCCAGCAGCCAAAGGCCAGGGGGCGTAGGGGAGACCCAGTACTTC. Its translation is CASSQRPGGVGETQYF.

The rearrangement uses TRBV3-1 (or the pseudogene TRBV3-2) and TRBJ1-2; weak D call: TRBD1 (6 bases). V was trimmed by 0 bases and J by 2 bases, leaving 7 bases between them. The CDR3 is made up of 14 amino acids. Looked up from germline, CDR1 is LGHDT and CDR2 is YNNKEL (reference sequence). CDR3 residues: CASSQDGGNYGYTF. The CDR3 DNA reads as TGTGCCAGCAGCCAAGATGGGGGCAACTATGGCTACACCTTC.

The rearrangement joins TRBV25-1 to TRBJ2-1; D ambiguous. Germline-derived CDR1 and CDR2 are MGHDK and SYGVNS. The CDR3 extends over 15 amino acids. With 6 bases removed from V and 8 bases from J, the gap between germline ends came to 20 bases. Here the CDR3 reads CASSQLTFGEHEQFF. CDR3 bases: TGTGCCAGCAGCCAATTGACGTTCGGAGAGCATGAGCAGTTCTTC.

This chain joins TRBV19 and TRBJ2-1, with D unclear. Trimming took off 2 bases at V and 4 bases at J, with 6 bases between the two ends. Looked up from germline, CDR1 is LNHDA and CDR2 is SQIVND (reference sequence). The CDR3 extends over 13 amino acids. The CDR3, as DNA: TGTGCCAGTAGTATATCGCGGTACAATGAGCAGTTCTTC. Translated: CASSISRYNEQFF.

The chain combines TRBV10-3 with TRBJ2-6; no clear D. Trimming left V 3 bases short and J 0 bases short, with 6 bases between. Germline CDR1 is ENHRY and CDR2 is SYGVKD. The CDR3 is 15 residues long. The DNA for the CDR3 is TGTGCCATCAGTGACCCGAGCTCTGGGGCCAACGTCCTGACTTTC. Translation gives CAISDPSSGANVLTF.

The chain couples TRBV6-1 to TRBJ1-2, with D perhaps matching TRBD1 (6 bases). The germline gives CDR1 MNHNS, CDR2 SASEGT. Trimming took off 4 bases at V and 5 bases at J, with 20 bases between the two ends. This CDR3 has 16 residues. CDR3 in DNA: TGTGCCAGCAGTGGCCCCCGGCGGGGGGCAGAGTATGGCTACACCTTC. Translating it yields CASSGPRRGAEYGYTF.

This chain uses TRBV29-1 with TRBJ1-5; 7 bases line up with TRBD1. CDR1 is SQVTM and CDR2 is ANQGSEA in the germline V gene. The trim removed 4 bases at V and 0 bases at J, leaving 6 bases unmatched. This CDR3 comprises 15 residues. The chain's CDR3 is CSVGQTGNSNQPQHF. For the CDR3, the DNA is TGCAGCGTTGGCCAGACAGGGAATAGCAATCAGCCCCAGCATTTT.

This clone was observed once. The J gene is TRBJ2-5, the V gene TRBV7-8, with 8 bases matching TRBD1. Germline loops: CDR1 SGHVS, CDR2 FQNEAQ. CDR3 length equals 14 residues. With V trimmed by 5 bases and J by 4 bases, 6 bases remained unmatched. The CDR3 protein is CASSRDRGGETQYF. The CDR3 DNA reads TGTGCCAGCAGCCGAGACAGGGGTGGAGAGACCCAGTACTTC.

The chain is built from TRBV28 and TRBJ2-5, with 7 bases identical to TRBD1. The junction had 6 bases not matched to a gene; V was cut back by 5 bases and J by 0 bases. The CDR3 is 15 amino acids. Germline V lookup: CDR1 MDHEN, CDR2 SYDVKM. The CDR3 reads CASSTPDRDQETQYF. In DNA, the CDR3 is TGTGCCAGCAGTACACCCGACAGGGACCAAGAGACCCAGTACTTC.

CDR3 in DNA: TGTGCCATCAGTGGGGACACCCACAATGAGCAGTTCTTC. Amino acid sequence: CAISGDTHNEQFF. The chain recombines TRBV10-3 with TRBJ2-1, with a weak D call TRBD1 (6 bases). Germline V gene sequence: CDR1 ENHRY, CDR2 SYGVKD. The CDR3 covers 13 residues. The V end lost 4 bases, the J end lost 5 bases, and 9 bases lay between the germline ends.

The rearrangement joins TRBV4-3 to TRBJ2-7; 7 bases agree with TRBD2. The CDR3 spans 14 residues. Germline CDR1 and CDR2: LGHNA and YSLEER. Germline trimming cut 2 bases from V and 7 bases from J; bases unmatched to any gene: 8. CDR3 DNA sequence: TGCGCCAGCAGCCAAAGTCCTGGGCGGGGGGAGCAGTACTTC. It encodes CASSQSPGRGEQYF.

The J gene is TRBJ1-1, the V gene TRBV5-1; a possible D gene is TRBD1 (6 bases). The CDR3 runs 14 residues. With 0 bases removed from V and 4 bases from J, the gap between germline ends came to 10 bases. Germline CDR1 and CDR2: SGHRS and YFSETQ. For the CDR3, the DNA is TGCGCCAGCAGCTTGGGAGGGGGAGTCACTGAAGCTTTCTTT. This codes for CASSLGGGVTEAFF.

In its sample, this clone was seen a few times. The CDR3 is CASSLSRGAVGYTF. CDR3 DNA sequence: TGTGCCAGCAGTTTATCGCGGGGGGCAGTGGGCTACACCTTC. J is TRBJ1-2 and V is TRBV27, with a weak D call TRBD1 (6 bases). The germline gives CDR1 MNHEY, CDR2 SMNVEV (reference sequence). The CDR3 contains 14 residues. The V end was cut by 0 bases, the J end by 8 bases, with 13 bases between.

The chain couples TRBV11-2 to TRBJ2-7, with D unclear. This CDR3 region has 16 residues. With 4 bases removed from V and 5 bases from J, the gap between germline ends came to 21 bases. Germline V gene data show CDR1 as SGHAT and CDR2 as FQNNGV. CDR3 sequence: CASSSRIPNLGHEQYF. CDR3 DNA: TGTGCCAGCAGCTCCCGGATCCCAAACCTAGGCCACGAGCAGTACTTC.

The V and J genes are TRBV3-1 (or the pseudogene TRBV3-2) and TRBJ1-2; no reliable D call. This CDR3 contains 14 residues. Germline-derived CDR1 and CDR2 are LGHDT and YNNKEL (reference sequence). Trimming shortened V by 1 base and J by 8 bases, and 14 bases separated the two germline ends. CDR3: CASSQGLTVAGYTF. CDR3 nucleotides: TGTGCCAGCAGCCAAGGGCTCACAGTTGCCGGCTACACCTTC.

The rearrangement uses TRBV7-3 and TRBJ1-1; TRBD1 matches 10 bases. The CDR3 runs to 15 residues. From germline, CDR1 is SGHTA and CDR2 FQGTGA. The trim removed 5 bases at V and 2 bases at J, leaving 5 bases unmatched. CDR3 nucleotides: TGTGCCAGCAGCCAGACAGGGGGCGGAAACACTGAAGCTTTCTTT. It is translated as CASSQTGGGNTEAFF.

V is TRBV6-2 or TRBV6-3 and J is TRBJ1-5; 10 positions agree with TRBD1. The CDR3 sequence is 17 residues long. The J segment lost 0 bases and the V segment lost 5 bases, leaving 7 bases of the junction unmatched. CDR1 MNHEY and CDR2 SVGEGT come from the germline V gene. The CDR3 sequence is CASSEDRGDTSNQPQHF. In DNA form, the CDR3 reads TGTGCCAGCAGTGAGGACAGGGGGGATACTAGCAATCAGCCCCAGCATTTT.

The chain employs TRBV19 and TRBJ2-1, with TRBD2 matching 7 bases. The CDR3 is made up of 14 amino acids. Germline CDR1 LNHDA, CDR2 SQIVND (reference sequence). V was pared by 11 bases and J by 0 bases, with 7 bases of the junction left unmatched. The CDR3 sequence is CASREGSSYNEQFF. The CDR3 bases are TGTGCCTCAAGGGAGGGGAGCTCCTACAATGAGCAGTTCTTC.

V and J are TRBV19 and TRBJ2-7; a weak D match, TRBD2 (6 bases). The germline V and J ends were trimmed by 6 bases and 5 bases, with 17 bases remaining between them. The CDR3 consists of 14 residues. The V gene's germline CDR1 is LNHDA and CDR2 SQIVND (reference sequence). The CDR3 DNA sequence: TGTGCCAGTAGCCCTTGGGACTGGAAACACGAGCAGTACTTC. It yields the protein CASSPWDWKHEQYF.

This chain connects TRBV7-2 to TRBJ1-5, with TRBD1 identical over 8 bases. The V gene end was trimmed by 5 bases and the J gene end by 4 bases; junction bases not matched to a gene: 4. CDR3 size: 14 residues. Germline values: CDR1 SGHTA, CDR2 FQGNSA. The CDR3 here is CASSPDRANQPQHF. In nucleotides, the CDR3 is TGTGCCAGCAGCCCGGACAGGGCTAATCAGCCCCAGCATTTT.

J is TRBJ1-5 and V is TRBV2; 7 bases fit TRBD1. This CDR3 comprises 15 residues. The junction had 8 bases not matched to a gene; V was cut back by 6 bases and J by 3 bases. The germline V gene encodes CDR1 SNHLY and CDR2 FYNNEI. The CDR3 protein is CASSPQGEDNQPQHF. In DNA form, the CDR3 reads TGTGCCAGCAGCCCCCAGGGGGAGGACAATCAGCCCCAGCATTTT.

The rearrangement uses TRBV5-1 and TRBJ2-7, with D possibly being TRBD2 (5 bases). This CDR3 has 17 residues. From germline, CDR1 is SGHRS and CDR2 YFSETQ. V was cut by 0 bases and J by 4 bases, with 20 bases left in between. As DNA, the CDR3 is TGCGCCAGCAGCTTGGTAGGAGGACCCCAGGATGGGTACGAGCAGTACTTC. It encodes CASSLVGGPQDGYEQYF.

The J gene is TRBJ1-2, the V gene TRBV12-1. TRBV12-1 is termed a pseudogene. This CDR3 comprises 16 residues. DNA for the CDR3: TGTGCCAGCAGCTTTGCGCTCCAAGCCACCTCCTATGGCTACACCTTC. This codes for CASSFALQATSYGYTF.

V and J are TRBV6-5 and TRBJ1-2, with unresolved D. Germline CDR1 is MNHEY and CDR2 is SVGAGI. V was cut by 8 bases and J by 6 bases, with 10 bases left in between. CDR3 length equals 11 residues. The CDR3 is CASGNRDGYTF. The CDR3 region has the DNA TGTGCCAGCGGTAACAGAGATGGCTACACCTTC.

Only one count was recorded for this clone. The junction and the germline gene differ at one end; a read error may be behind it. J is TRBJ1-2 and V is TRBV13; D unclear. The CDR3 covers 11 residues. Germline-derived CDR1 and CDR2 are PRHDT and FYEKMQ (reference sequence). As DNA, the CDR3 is TGTGCCAGCAGCTTAGAGCGTCTTTGGGCCTTC. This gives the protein CASSLERLWAF.

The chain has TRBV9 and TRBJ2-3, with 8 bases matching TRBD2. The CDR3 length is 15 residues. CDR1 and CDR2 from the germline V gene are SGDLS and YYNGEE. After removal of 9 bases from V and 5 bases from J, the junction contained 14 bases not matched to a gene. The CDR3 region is CATSLSGTGEDTQYF. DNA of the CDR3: TGTGCCACATCCCTTAGCGGGACCGGGGAAGATACGCAGTATTTT.